One TCR beta chain is described in this entry. It lacks a known antigen. No quality values exist for individual bases; no much larger clone is one base distant. The immunoSEQ Assay, a bias-controlled multiplex PCR, was used to amplify TCRbeta CDR3 regions from genomic DNA. The paper's processing steps were these. The number of nucleated cells in each sample was estimated by amplification of reference gene primers within the assay. To quantify the absolute abundance of each unique TCRbeta CDR3 rearrangement, sequence reads were collapsed and filtered. Productive Simpson clonality was computed per sample as the square root of Simpson's diversity index over productive rearrangements. TCRdb stores this immuneACCESS table with in-frame sequences only. Part of the clones is absent; in the studies checked, under half of the shortfall reflects unresolved V genes, and no reason is known for the rest. Clone size and the V and J calls come from that table; the DNA yielded D and trimming. The sample data list roughly 330,000 clones, and roughly 90% of these were observed just once. 5% to 7.5% of the sample lies in the top ten.

The data are from a study of blood T cell repertoires in COVID-19 (dated by TCRdb to the early 2020s). Concerning the study at large: The collaborator samples originated in the United States, Italy and Spain and spanned the acute and convalescent phases of COVID-19. Deeply sampled blood TCRbeta repertoires from subjects exposed to, actively infected with, or recovered from COVID-19 were included in the dataset. A de-identified subject ID, COVID-19 status, age in years and sex were almost always included in the sample metadata. Samples were obtained from the ongoing ImmuneRACE study (first 160 participants) and from 1,200 or so subjects provided by 6 global collaborators. The material from the prospective study consisted of cDNA or gDNA derived from T cells, B-cell-depleted T cells, or PBMCs. HLA class I and class II types, where available, came from metadata supplied by the sample provider rather than from assay-based typing. The repertoires were made available in a free public database intended to serve as a resource for research on the immune response to SARS-CoV-2.

Reading the germline V gene gives CDR1 SNHLY and CDR2 FYNNEI. At the junction V is shortened by 5 bases and J by 2 bases; bases outside the gene matches: 16. Including cysteine and phenylalanine, the CDR3 has 20 amino acids. This entry keeps only the CDR3 DNA: 60 bases, framed from base 1. Another Seattle source contributed samples from volunteer blood donors who had recovered from COVID-19. Each collaborating institution followed its own protocols to collect whole blood in K2EDTA tubes. For TCRbeta analysis, collaborators shipped samples as frozen whole blood, isolated PBMCs, or DNA extracted from either of those sample types. On the study overall, not on this receptor specifically: The quantity of clinical and demographic metadata differed by source and by participant and was supplied without curation.

The receptor comes from a man aged 18 to 30 who had recovered from COVID-19. Recombination joined TRBV2 with TRBJ1-4, with 11 central nucleotides matching TRBD1. Material: peripheral blood. The CDR3 here reads CASSQPRDRGKVVTNEKLFF. The nucleotide sequence reads TGTGCCAGCAGTCAACCCCGGGACAGGGGGAAGGTGGTGACTAATGAAAAACTGTTTTTT.